This TCR beta chain was obtained from a study of CD8 T cells in ankylosing spondylitis. One entry per CDR3 protein results from TCRdb running MiXCR on the 5' RACE reads. This sample has some 120,000 distinct CDR3 sequences, with about 13% found just once. V shed 4 bases and J shed 3 bases, with 8 bases lying between them. Per the germline V gene, CDR1 is SGHRS and CDR2 is YFSETQ. The length of the CDR3 is 14 residues. Material: blood, either unsorted or a sorted T cell fraction (not recorded which). The rearrangement joins TRBV5-1 to TRBJ2-6, with D hard to call. The sequence was obtained from a female donor with ankylosing spondylitis or in good health (not recorded which). CDR3 DNA: TGCGCCAGCAGCCGAATCTTTGGGGCCAACGTCCTGACTTTC. It specifies CASSRIFGANVLTF.